This T cell receptor (beta chain) was observed in a study of cytomegalovirus exposure and HLA in healthy donors. The study's findings and limits: Three of the chains that were CMV-associated were confirmed in vitro to be specific for CMV antigens. In a later analysis, V- and J-gene trimming of beta chains associated with a DCLRE1C missense variant, replicated independently.

Germline CDR1 is MRHNA and CDR2 is SNTAGT. The ends lost 4 bases at V and 4 bases at J; junction bases unmatched: 7. This CDR3 is built from 15 residues. Use of 60 Vbeta and 13 Jbeta primers characterized the PCR. In the authors' workflow: Counted up in a later analysis, unique TCR beta chains came to approximately 77 million, with some 9.9 million shared. Clones were read by immunoSEQ multiplex PCR, and TCRdb kept only the in-frame ones, dropping some. V and J calls and clone size are as listed in that table; D and trimming were resolved from the DNA. The table has hundreds of thousands of clones, around four fifths seen once. To note about this clone: What it binds is unknown.

The clonotype comes from a boy younger than 10 in good health and CMV-seronegative. The V gene is TRBV6-4, the J gene TRBJ1-1, with 9 bases that match TRBD1. Material for sequencing was PBMCs. The CDR3 loop is CASSGGTGLTTEAFF. The DNA for the CDR3 is TGTGCCAGCAGTGGTGGGACAGGGCTAACCACTGAAGCTTTCTTT.